A single sample gave rise to the 24 T cell receptor beta chains below, sequenced in a study of molecular identifiers for immune sequencing clone quantification (dated by TCRdb to the late 2010s). The library came from PCR. Sequencing relied on a NextSeq 500. TCRdb applied fastp at Q25 and MiXCR to the public reads, then kept only in-frame beta chains. Here each entry gathers all rows of one CDR3 protein and keeps the most common genes and DNA. This sample is represented by approximately 100,000 distinct CDR3 sequences; roughly a third of them were singletons. Under 5.5% of the sample is held by the ten biggest clonotypes. Sequencing used naive CD8+ T cells from blood, with Jurkat cell RNA spiked in. Sample cell subset or site, as interpreted from the label and publication: FACS-sorted CD8+CD4-CCR7+CD45RA+ naive T cells. These receptors originate from a human donor in good health. Some libraries in this study had Jurkat cell RNA spiked in.

The rearrangement links TRBV3-1 to TRBJ1-4; D remains ambiguous. The V gene's germline CDR1 is LGHDT and CDR2 YNNKEL (reference sequence). This CDR3 is built from 13 residues. Trimming left V 0 bases short and J 8 bases short, with 7 bases between. The CDR3 region is CASSQDEGEKLFF. The DNA for the CDR3 is TGTGCCAGCAGCCAAGATGAGGGAGAAAAACTGTTTTTT.

Concerning this clonotype: This may arise from a read error, as a much more abundant clone is one base away. This chain uses TRBV7-2 with TRBJ2-3; 7 nucleotides match TRBD2. V was clipped by 5 bases and J by 2 bases; unmatched bases: 13. CDR1 and CDR2 from the germline V gene are SGHTA and FQGNSA. CDR3 size: 17 residues. CDR3 sequence: CASSRYSGSPVTDTQYF. The DNA for the CDR3 is TGTGCCAGCAGCCGTTATAGCGGGTCCCCCGTCACAGATACGCAGTATTTT.

The chain combines TRBV9 with TRBJ2-2; D unclear. V was shortened by 1 base and J by 4 bases, with 11 bases between the two germline ends. The CDR3 sequence is 15 residues long. The V gene's germline CDR1 is SGDLS and CDR2 YYNGEE. The CDR3 region is CASSVRLSGTGELFF. Written as DNA, the CDR3 is TGTGCCAGCAGCGTACGCCTGAGTGGCACCGGGGAGCTGTTTTTT. Complete variable domain (other parts from reference TRBV9 and TRBJ2-2): DSGVTQTPKHLITATGQRVTLRCSPRSGDLSVYWYQQSLDQGLQFLIQYYNGEERAKGNILERFSAQQFPDLHSELNLSSLELGDSALYFCASSVRLSGTGELFFGEGSRLTVL.

The CDR3 sequence: CASSQDPGLEETQYF. The CDR3 DNA is TGCGCCAGCAGCCAAGATCCGGGACTAGAAGAGACCCAGTACTTC. The chain uses TRBV4-1 and TRBJ2-5; 8 bases align to TRBD2. Germline CDR1 reads MGHRA; CDR2 reads YSYEKL. V lost 0 bases and J lost 3; bases outside the gene matches: 3. The CDR3 contains 15 residues.

The chain has TRBV14 and TRBJ2-5; 13 nucleotides line up with TRBD2. V lost 0 bases to trimming and J lost 3 bases; unmatched junction nucleotides: 7. The V gene's germline CDR1 is SGHDN and CDR2 FVKESK. This CDR3 comprises 18 residues. CDR3 DNA sequence: TGTGCCAGCAGCCAAGAAATTACTAGCGGGAGGGCTAAAGAGACCCAGTACTTC. This encodes CASSQEITSGRAKETQYF.

At least ten counts were recorded for this clonotype. The V gene is TRBV28, the J gene TRBJ2-7, with unresolved D. With 1 base removed from V and 6 bases from J, the gap between germline ends came to 4 bases. CDR1 is MDHEN, CDR2 SYDVKM, per germline. The CDR3 extends over 11 amino acids. The CDR3 coding sequence is TGTGCCAGCAGTTTATCGGTCGAGCAGTACTTC. Its translation: CASSLSVEQYF.

As regards this clonotype: One base away lies a much larger clone, so this may be a sequencing read error. Given the absence of the conserved phenylalanine or tryptophan at the CDR3 end, a read error is likely. This chain joins TRBV5-1 and TRBJ1-1; 9 bases are shared with TRBD1. This CDR3 comprises 17 residues. Germline assignment: CDR1 SGHRS and CDR2 YFSETQ. J lost 4 bases, V lost 4 bases, and 14 bases had no gene match. CDR3 coding DNA: TGCGCCAGCAGCAATTCCCGGGACAGGGAAGAAGGCACTGAAGCTTTCATT. This encodes CASSNSRDREEGTEAFI.

This clonotype has just a few counts. The chain couples TRBV4-1 to TRBJ2-4, with D possibly called TRBD1 or TRBD2 (5 bases each). The V and J ends lost 3 bases and 0 bases respectively, with 12 bases between them. The germline CDR1 and CDR2 sequences are MGHRA and YSYEKL. The CDR3 covers 16 residues. In DNA form, the CDR3 reads TGCGCCAGCAGCCATGCCGGGACGGTAGCCAAAAACATTCAGTACTTC. Translating it yields CASSHAGTVAKNIQYF.

As regards this clonotype: A much larger clonotype is one base distant, so this may be a read error. DNA for the CDR3: TGTGCCAGCAGCCCTCAGTGGACTATCGGAGAGGCAGATACGCAGTATTTT. This encodes CASSPQWTIGEADTQYF. V usage is TRBV7-3 and J usage is TRBJ2-3; TRBD2 is a possible D gene (6 bases). The CDR3 spans 17 residues. The V and J ends lost 5 bases and 4 bases respectively, with 22 bases between them. Germline loops: CDR1 SGHTA, CDR2 FQGTGA.

The chain combines TRBV19 with TRBJ2-7, with D possibly matching TRBD2 (6 bases). With 7 bases removed from V and 3 bases from J, the gap between germline ends came to 13 bases. This CDR3 is built from 13 residues. Germline CDR1 LNHDA, CDR2 SQIVND (reference sequence). CDR3 region: CASTPYGGYEQYF. The CDR3 DNA reads as TGTGCCAGTACCCCATACGGGGGCTACGAGCAGTACTTC.

As regards this clonotype: A much larger clone differs by one base, so this may be a read error. For the CDR3, the DNA is TGCGCCAACAGCCAAGAGGTTGAGCAGTTCTTC. The encoded protein is CANSQEVEQFF. The chain uses TRBV4-1 and TRBJ2-1; D is ambiguous. Germline CDR1 and CDR2: MGHRA and YSYEKL. This CDR3 has 11 residues.

This clonotype was seen repeatedly, ten times or more. The chain couples TRBV6-5 to TRBJ1-2; D is possibly TRBD1 (5 bases). The germline V gene encodes CDR1 MNHEY and CDR2 SVGAGI. Between the trimmed V and J ends, which lost 0 bases and 4 bases, there was a span of 15 bases. The CDR3 length is 16 residues. This CDR3 reads CASSYSRQGRVYGYTF. The CDR3 region has the DNA TGTGCCAGCAGTTACTCGAGGCAGGGAAGAGTCTATGGCTACACCTTC.

This clonotype was seen many times. V and J are TRBV7-2 and TRBJ1-5, with D unresolved. V was clipped by 5 bases and J by 1 base, with 12 bases between them. CDR1 SGHTA and CDR2 FQGNSA come from the germline V gene. This CDR3 contains 15 residues. The CDR3 region is CASSLTRLSNQPQHF. In nucleotides, the CDR3 is TGTGCCAGCAGCCTGACAAGACTGAGCAATCAGCCCCAGCATTTT.

The chain uses TRBV15 and TRBJ2-3, with D possibly matching TRBD1 (5 bases). CDR3 length equals 14 residues. Looked up from germline, CDR1 is LNHNV and CDR2 is YYDKDF (reference sequence). Trimming took off 0 bases at V and 6 bases at J, with 10 bases between the two ends. Written as DNA, the CDR3 is TGTGCCACCAGCAGAGATCGAAACAGGGATACGCAGTATTTT. It specifies CATSRDRNRDTQYF.

This clonotype was observed many times. The chain uses TRBV11-2 and TRBJ1-4, with D unresolved. Germline V gene data show CDR1 as SGHAT and CDR2 as FQNNGV. The CDR3 extends over 18 amino acids. V lost 5 bases to trimming and J lost 0 bases, with 19 bases between them. CDR3 loop: CASSELSPRLSTNEKLFF. As DNA, the CDR3 is TGTGCCAGCAGCGAGCTTAGCCCTCGCTTATCAACTAATGAAAAACTGTTTTTT.

On this clonotype: A much bigger clone sits one base away, suggesting this may be a read error. CDR3 sequence: CASSLDGELIF. The CDR3 nucleotides are TGTGCCAGCAGTCTAGACGGGGAGCTGATTTTT. V and J are TRBV7-2 and TRBJ2-2; possibly TRBD2 for D (5 bases). Germline V lookup: CDR1 SGHTA, CDR2 FQGNSA. There are 11 residues in the CDR3.

The chain combines TRBV15 with TRBJ2-3, with TRBD1 matching 8 bases. CDR3 size: 17 residues. The germline V gene has CDR1 LNHNV and CDR2 YYDKDF (reference sequence). Trimming took 3 bases from V and 2 from J; bases not matched to a gene: 10. In nucleotides, the CDR3 is TGTGCCACCAGCAGCATTCCAGGACAGGGAACCACAGATACGCAGTATTTT. Amino acid sequence: CATSSIPGQGTTDTQYF.

This clonotype was recorded many times. The rearrangement links TRBV21-1 to TRBJ2-5. TRBV21-1 is designated a pseudogene. The CDR3 is 13 residues long. CDR3 loop: CASSKRHRETQYF. CDR3 coding DNA: TGTGCCAGCAGCAAAAGGCACCGAGAGACCCAGTACTTC.

In the case of this clonotype: Because the CDR3 is missing its conserved closing phenylalanine or tryptophan, this is likely a read error. V and J are TRBV7-9 and TRBJ2-7; no reliable D call. CDR3 length: 13 residues. The ends were cut back, 4 bases at V and 2 bases at J, with 9 bases in the middle. Looked up from germline, CDR1 is SEHNR and CDR2 is FQNEAQ (reference sequence). The CDR3 DNA reads as TGTGCCAGCAGCTCCACCCAGGCCTACGAGCAGTACCTC. Translation gives CASSSTQAYEQYL.

In the case of this clonotype: Possible read error: a much larger clone is one base away. This chain links TRBV7-2 with TRBJ2-3, with TRBD2 identical over 10 bases. This CDR3 spans 19 amino acids. CDR1 SGHTA and CDR2 FQGNSA come from the germline V gene. Trimming cost V 8 bases and J 2 bases; bases outside gene matches: 19. This chain's CDR3 is CASHPGTSGIWGNTDTQYF. The CDR3 coding sequence is TGTGCCAGCCACCCAGGAACTAGCGGGATATGGGGGAACACAGATACGCAGTATTTT. The variable domain in full, completed from reference TRBV7-2 and TRBJ2-3, reads GAGVSQSPSNKVTEKGKDVELRCDPISGHTALYWYRQSLGQGLEFLIYFQGNSAPDKSGLPSDRFSAERTGGSVSTLTIQRTQQEDSAVYLCASHPGTSGIWGNTDTQYFGPGTRLTVL.

This clonotype was observed a handful of times. The chain combines TRBV4-1 with TRBJ2-5; 8 bases align to TRBD2. Unmatched junction bases numbered 18, after V lost 6 bases and J lost 3 bases. The CDR3 contains 18 residues. Germline V gives CDR1 MGHRA, CDR2 YSYEKL. DNA for the CDR3: TGCGCCAGCAGTCAGAGTGGGGTCAGCGGGAGTCTCGAAGAGACCCAGTACTTC. This codes for CASSQSGVSGSLEETQYF.

The chain has TRBV29-1 and TRBJ2-5, with 8 bases aligning to TRBD2. J gave up 1 base and V 2 bases, and 6 bases lay outside the gene matches. CDR1 and CDR2 from the germline V gene are SQVTM and ANQGSEA. The CDR3 runs to 15 residues. The CDR3: CSVERAAGVQETQYF. The CDR3 DNA follows: TGCAGCGTTGAAAGGGCAGCGGGGGTCCAAGAGACCCAGTACTTC.

As for this clonotype: A junction boundary mismatches the germline segment, possibly from a read error. V gene TRBV4-1 combines with J gene TRBJ2-3, with no clear D. Per germline, CDR1 MGHRA and CDR2 YSYEKL. The CDR3 contains 16 residues. DNA for the CDR3: TGCGCCAGCAGCCAAAGACCGTCAGAGAGCACAGATACGCGGTATTTT. Protein product: CASSQRPSESTDTRYF.

This clonotype occurred many times. V is TRBV20-1 and J is TRBJ1-5; TRBD1 matches at 9 bases. CDR1 and CDR2 from the germline V gene are DFQATT and SNEGSKA (reference sequence). The V gene end was trimmed by 6 bases and the J gene end by 1 base; junction bases not matched to a gene: 4. This CDR3 has 14 amino acids. The CDR3 nucleotides are TGCAGTGCAAGGGACAGGGAAAGCAATCAGCCCCAGCATTTT. Protein product: CSARDRESNQPQHF.